This T cell receptor beta chain comes out of a study of technical replicates of blood from several donors. Produced via immunoSEQ multiplex PCR; TCRdb's table is partial and in-frame only. The sample lists under 85,000 clones, around 96% occurring once. Looked up from germline, CDR1 is LGHNA and CDR2 is YNFKEQ. Trimming removed 2 bases at V and 3 bases at J, with 13 bases between. The CDR3 consists of 16 residues. The sample consisted of T cells isolated from PBMCs. V gene TRBV4-2 combines with J gene TRBJ2-2, with TRBD1 as a possible D gene (5 bases). The TCR was taken from a human donor in good health. CDR3 coding DNA: TGTGCCAGCAGCCAAAGGAAGACAGTCTACACCGGGGAGCTGTTTTTT. Its protein product is CASSQRKTVYTGELFF.